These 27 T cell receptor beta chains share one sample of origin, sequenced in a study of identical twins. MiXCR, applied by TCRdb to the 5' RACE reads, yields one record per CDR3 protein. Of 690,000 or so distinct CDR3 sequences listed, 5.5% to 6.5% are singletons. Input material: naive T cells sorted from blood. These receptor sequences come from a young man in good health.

The CDR3 region is CASSLTERTLRNEQFF. In DNA form, the CDR3 reads TGCGCCAGCAGCTTGACCGAGCGGACCTTAAGGAATGAGCAGTTCTTC. The V call is TRBV5-1, the J call TRBJ2-1; TRBD2 might be the D (5 bases). Germline V gene data show CDR1 as SGHRS and CDR2 as YFSETQ. The CDR3 totals 16 residues. Trimming shortened V by 1 base and J by 7 bases, and 18 bases separated the two germline ends. Full variable domain (remainder filled in from reference TRBV5-1 and TRBJ2-1): KAGVTQTPRYLIKTRGQQVTLSCSPISGHRSVSWYQQTPGQGLQFLFEYFSETQRNKGNFPGRFSGRQFSNSRSEMNVSTLELGDSALYLCASSLTERTLRNEQFFGPGTRLTVL.

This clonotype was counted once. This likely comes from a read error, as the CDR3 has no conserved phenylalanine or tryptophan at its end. CDR3 region: CAIPRQGRTDTQYI. The CDR3 DNA is TGTGCCATCCCGCGACAGGGGAGGACAGATACGCAGTATATT. The J gene is TRBJ2-3, the V gene TRBV7-9; TRBD1 matches at 8 bases. Germline V CDR1 and CDR2: SEHNR, FQNEAQ (reference sequence). This CDR3 is built from 14 residues. V was clipped by 10 bases and J by 3 bases; unmatched bases: 9.

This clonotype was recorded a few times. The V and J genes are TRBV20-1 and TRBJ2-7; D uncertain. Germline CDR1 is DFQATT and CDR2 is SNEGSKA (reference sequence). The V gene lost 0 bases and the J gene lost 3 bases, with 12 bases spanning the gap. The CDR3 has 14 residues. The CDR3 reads CSARDSTHLYEQYV. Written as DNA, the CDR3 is TGCAGTGCTAGAGATTCGACACACCTCTACGAGCAGTACGTC.

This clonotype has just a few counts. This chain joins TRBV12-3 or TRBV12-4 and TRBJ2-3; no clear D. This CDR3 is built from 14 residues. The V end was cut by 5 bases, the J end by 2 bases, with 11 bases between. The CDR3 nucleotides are TGTGCCAGCAGTCCCCCTTGGGACACAGATACGCAGTATTTT. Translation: CASSPPWDTDTQYF.

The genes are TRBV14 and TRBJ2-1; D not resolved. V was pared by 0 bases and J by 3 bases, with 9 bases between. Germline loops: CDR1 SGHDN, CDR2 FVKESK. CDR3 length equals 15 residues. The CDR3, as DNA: TGTGCCAGCAGCCAAGACATTTTGGGCTACAATGAGCAGTTCTTC. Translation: CASSQDILGYNEQFF.

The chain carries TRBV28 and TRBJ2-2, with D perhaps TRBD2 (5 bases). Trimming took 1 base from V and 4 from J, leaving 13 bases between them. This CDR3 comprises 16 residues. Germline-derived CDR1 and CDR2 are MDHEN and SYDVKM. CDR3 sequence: CASSLFESGPTGELFF. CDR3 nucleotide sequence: TGTGCCAGCAGTTTATTCGAGAGCGGTCCCACCGGGGAGCTGTTTTTT.

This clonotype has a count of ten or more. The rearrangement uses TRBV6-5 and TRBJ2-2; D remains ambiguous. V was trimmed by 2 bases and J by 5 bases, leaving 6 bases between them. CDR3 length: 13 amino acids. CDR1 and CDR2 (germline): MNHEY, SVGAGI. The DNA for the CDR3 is TGTGCCAGCAGTTACAAAGAAACCGGGGAGCTGTTTTTT. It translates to CASSYKETGELFF.

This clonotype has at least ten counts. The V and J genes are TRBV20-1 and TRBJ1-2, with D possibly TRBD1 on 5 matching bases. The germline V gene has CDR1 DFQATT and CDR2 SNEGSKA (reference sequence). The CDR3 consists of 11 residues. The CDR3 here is CRTGTPNGYTF. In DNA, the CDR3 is TGCCGGACGGGGACTCCCAATGGCTACACCTTC.

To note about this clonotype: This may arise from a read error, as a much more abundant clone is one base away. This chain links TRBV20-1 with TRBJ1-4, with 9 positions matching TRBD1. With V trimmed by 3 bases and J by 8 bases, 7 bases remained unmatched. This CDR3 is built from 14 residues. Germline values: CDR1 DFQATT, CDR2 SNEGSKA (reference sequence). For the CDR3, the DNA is TGCAGTGCTAGGGGACAGGGCAATAAAGAAAAACTGTTTTTT. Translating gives CSARGQGNKEKLFF.

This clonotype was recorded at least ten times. CDR3 residues: CASSPWAGVTYEQYF. CDR3 nucleotides: TGTGCCAGCTCACCCTGGGCGGGAGTAACCTACGAGCAGTACTTC. The chain recombines TRBV18 with TRBJ2-7, with 7 bases lining up with TRBD2. The CDR3 runs to 15 residues. V lost 3 bases, J lost 2 bases, and 7 bases stayed unmatched. Germline V gives CDR1 KGHSH, CDR2 LQKENI.

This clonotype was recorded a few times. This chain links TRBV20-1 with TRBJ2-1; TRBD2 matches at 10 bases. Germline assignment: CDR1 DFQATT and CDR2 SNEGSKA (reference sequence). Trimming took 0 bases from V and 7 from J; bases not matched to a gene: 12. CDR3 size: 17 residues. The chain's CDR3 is CSARDERLGLALNEQFF. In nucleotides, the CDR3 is TGCAGTGCTAGAGATGAACGTCTGGGACTAGCGTTAAATGAGCAGTTCTTC.

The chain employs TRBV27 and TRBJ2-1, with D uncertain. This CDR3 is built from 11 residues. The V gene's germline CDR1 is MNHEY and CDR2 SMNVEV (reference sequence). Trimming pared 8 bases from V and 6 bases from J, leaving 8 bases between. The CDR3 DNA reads TGTGCCAGCGCCGGCGTCAATGAGCAGTTCTTC. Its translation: CASAGVNEQFF.

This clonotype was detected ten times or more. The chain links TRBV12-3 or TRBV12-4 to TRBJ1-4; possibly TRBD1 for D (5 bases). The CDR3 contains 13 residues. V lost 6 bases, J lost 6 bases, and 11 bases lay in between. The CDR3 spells CASSADIYEKLFF. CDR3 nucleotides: TGTGCCAGCAGCGCGGACATATATGAAAAACTGTTTTTT.

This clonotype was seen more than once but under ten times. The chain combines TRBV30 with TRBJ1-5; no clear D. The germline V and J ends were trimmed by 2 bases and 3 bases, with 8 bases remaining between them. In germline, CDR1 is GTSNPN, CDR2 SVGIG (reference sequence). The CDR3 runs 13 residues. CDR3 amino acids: CAWSTDVNQPQHF. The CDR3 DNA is TGTGCCTGGAGTACAGACGTCAATCAGCCCCAGCATTTT.

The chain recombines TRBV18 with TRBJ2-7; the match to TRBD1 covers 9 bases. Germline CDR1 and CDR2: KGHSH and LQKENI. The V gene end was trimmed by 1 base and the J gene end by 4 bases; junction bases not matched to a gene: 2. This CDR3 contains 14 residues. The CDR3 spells CASSPRTGDYEQYV. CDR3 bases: TGTGCCAGCTCACCACGGACAGGGGATTACGAGCAGTACGTC.

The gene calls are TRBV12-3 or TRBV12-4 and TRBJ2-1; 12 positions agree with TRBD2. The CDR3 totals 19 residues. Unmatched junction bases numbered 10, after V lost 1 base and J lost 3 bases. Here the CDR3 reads CASSLVRLAGVVGYNEQFF. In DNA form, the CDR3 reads TGTGCCAGCAGTTTAGTTCGACTAGCGGGAGTCGTAGGCTACAATGAGCAGTTCTTC.

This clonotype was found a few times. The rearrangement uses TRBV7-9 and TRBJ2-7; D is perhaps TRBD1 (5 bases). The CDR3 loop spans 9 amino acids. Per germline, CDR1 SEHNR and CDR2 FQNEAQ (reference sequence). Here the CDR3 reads CASSLRQTV. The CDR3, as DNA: TGTGCCAGCAGCCTCAGACAGACGGTC.

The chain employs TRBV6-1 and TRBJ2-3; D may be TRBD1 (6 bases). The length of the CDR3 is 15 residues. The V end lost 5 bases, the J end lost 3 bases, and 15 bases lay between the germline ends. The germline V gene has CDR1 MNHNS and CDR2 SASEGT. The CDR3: CASSPPQGPTDTQYF. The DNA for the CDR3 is TGTGCCAGCAGTCCCCCGCAGGGGCCGACAGATACGCAGTATTTT.

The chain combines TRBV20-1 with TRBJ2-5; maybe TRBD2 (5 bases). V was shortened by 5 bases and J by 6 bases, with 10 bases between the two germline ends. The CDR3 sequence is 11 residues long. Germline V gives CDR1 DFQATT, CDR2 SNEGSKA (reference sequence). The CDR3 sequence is CSAPSWQTQYF. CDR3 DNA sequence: TGCAGTGCTCCTAGCTGGCAGACCCAGTACTTC.

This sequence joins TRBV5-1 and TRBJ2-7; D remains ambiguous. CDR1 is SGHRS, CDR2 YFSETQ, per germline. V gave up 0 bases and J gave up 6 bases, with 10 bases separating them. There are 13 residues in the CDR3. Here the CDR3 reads CASSLDIFSEQYF. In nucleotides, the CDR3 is TGCGCCAGCAGCTTGGACATTTTTTCCGAGCAGTACTTC.

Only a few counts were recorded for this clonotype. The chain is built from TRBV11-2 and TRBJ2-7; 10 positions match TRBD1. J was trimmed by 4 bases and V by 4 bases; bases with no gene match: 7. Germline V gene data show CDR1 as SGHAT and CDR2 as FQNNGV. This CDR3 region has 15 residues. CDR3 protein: CASSSPGQGNYEQYV. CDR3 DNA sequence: TGTGCCAGCAGCTCGCCGGGACAGGGGAATTACGAGCAGTACGTC.

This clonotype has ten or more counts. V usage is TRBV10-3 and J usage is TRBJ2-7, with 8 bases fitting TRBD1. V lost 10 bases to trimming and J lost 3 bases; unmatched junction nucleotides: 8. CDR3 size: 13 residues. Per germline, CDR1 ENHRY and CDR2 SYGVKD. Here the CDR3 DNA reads TGTGCCACCACGAGACAGGGGAGCTACGAGCAGTACTTC. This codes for CATTRQGSYEQYF.

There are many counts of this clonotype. CDR3 residues: CAISAAEPSYEQYF. The DNA of the CDR3 is TGTGCCATCAGTGCGGCGGAGCCTTCCTACGAGCAGTACTTC. The V gene is TRBV10-3, the J gene TRBJ2-7; D gene ambiguous. CDR3 length: 14 residues. Trimming took 4 bases from V and 1 from J, leaving 11 bases between them. Germline loops: CDR1 ENHRY, CDR2 SYGVKD.

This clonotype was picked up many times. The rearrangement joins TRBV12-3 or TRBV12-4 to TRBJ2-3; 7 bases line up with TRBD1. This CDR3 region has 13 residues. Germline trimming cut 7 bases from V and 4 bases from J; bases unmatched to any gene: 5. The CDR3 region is CASKTGFADTQYF. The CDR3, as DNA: TGTGCCAGCAAGACAGGGTTTGCAGATACGCAGTATTTT.

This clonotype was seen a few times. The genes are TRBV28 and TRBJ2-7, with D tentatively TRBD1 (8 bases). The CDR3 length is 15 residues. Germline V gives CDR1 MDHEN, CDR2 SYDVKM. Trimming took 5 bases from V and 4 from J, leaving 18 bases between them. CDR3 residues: CASSSNRGGAYEQYF. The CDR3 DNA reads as TGTGCCAGCAGTAGCAACAGGGGGGGCGCTTACGAGCAGTACTTC.

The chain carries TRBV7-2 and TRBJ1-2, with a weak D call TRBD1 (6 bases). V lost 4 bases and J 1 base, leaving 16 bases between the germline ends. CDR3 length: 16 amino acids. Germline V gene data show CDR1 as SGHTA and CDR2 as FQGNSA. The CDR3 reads CASSSPTGSFNYGYTF. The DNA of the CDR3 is TGTGCCAGCAGCTCCCCCACAGGGAGCTTTAACTATGGCTACACCTTC.

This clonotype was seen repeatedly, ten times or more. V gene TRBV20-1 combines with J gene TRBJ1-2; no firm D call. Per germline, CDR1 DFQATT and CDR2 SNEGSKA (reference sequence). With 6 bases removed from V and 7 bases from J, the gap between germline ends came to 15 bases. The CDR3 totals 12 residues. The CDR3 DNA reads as TGCAGTGCGGGTCCCCGGCTAAGTGGCTACACCTTC. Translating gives CSAGPRLSGYTF.